These 26 T cell receptor beta chains share one sample of origin, sequenced in a study of T cell responses to AZD1222 COVID-19 vaccine. The assay was immunoSEQ multiplex PCR, and TCRdb's table has in-frame clones only and misses some. The table records 90,000 to 100,000 clones, roughly 91% of them present only once. Sequencing was performed on peripheral blood, taken on day 0 of AZD1222 vaccination. The receptor source for this set is an adult in good health.

The chain has TRBV6-5 and TRBJ1-1, with 7 nucleotides matching TRBD1. The CDR3 runs 14 residues. CDR1 is MNHEY, CDR2 SVGAGI, per germline. V lost 6 bases to trimming and J lost 0 bases; unmatched junction nucleotides: 4. The CDR3 sequence: CASRRTGLNTEAFF. CDR3 in DNA: TGTGCCAGCAGGCGGACAGGATTGAACACTGAAGCTTTCTTT.

V gene TRBV4-3 combines with J gene TRBJ2-3, with TRBD2 matching 11 bases. The CDR3 length is 17 residues. Trimming at V came to 1 base and at J to 5 bases, leaving 8 bases not matched to a gene. The germline CDR1 and CDR2 sequences are LGHNA and YSLEER. The CDR3 loop reads CASSQGSIAGGQDTQYF. The CDR3 DNA sequence: TGCGCCAGCAGCCAAGGATCTATAGCGGGGGGGCAAGATACGCAGTATTTT.

The V and J genes are TRBV18 and TRBJ1-5; TRBD1 aligns across 7 bases. V was clipped by 6 bases and J by 4 bases; unmatched bases: 3. Germline V gene data show CDR1 as KGHSH and CDR2 as LQKENI. CDR3 length: 13 amino acids. In nucleotides, the CDR3 is TGTGCCAGCTCCGAGGGACAGAATCAGCCCCAGCATTTT. Encoded protein: CASSEGQNQPQHF.

This clone was detected once. This chain joins TRBV9 and TRBJ2-2, with 8 bases lining up with TRBD2. V trimming: 5 bases; J trimming: 3 bases; junction bases outside the gene matches: 6. Germline V gene lookup returns CDR1 SGDLS and CDR2 YYNGEE. There are 15 residues in the CDR3. The CDR3 is CASRASGSYTGELFF. The CDR3 DNA sequence: TGTGCCAGCAGGGCTAGCGGGTCATACACCGGGGAGCTGTTTTTT.

Note on this clone: Compared with germline, one end of the junction differs, possibly owing to a read error. The rearrangement links TRBV19 to TRBJ2-3; TRBD2 aligns across 8 bases. This CDR3 is 13 amino acids long. Germline lookup yields CDR1 LNHDA and CDR2 SQIVND (reference sequence). CDR3: CASSIGKAGETFF. The CDR3, as DNA: TGTGCCAGTAGTATAGGAAAAGCGGGGGAGACCTTTTTT.

The V call is TRBV29-1, the J call TRBJ1-4; no clear D. Germline-derived CDR1 and CDR2 are SQVTM and ANQGSEA. This CDR3 contains 13 residues. V shed 5 bases and J shed 0 bases, with 7 bases lying between them. The CDR3 region is CSVQSATNEKLFF. CDR3 bases: TGCAGCGTTCAGTCTGCAACTAATGAAAAACTGTTTTTT.

DNA for the CDR3: TGTGCCAGCAGCCTTACAGGGGGTCAACAGCCCCAGCATTTT. Its translation: CASSLTGGQQPQHF. The chain couples TRBV28 to TRBJ1-5; 8 bases match TRBD1. The CDR3 is made up of 14 amino acids. CDR1 and CDR2 (germline): MDHEN, SYDVKM. With V trimmed by 6 bases and J by 7 bases, 8 bases remained unmatched. The full variable domain, completed using reference TRBV28 and TRBJ1-5, is DVKVTQSSRYLVKRTGEKVFLECVQDMDHENMFWYRQDPGLGLRLIYFSYDVKMKEKGDIPEGYSVSREKKERFSLILESASTNQTSMYLCASSLTGGQQPQHFGDGTRLSIL.

The gene calls are TRBV14 and TRBJ1-5; D gene uncertain. Trimming took 6 bases from V and 0 from J, leaving 12 bases between them. The CDR3 has 15 amino acids. Looked up from germline, CDR1 is SGHDN and CDR2 is FVKESK. The CDR3: CASRSPKFSNQPQHF. The CDR3 DNA follows: TGTGCCAGCAGGTCCCCTAAATTTAGCAATCAGCCCCAGCATTTT. Complete variable domain (other parts from reference TRBV14 and TRBJ1-5): EAGVTQFPSHSVIEKGQTVTLRCDPISGHDNLYWYRRVMGKEIKFLLHFVKESKQDESGMPNNRFLAERTGGTYSTLKVQPAELEDSGVYFCASRSPKFSNQPQHFGDGTRLSIL.

V and J are TRBV19 and TRBJ2-6, with D possibly matching TRBD1 (5 bases). The CDR3 length is 15 residues. The V end was cut by 8 bases, the J end by 0 bases, with 11 bases between. Germline CDR1 is LNHDA and CDR2 is SQIVND (reference sequence). The DNA of the CDR3 is TGTGCCAGTGACGACAGCCCCTCTGGGGCCAACGTCCTGACTTTC. This translates into CASDDSPSGANVLTF.

This chain links TRBV7-8 with TRBJ2-7; D is unclear. The ends were cut back, 1 base at V and 2 bases at J, with 9 bases in the middle. CDR3 length: 14 amino acids. CDR1 and CDR2 (germline): SGHVS, FQNEAQ. DNA of the CDR3: TGTGCCAGCAGCTTAGTCGGTGTCACCTACGAGCAGTACTTC. Protein: CASSLVGVTYEQYF.

The chain recombines TRBV2 with TRBJ2-1; no definite D call. The V gene lost 4 bases and the J gene lost 0 bases, with 16 bases spanning the gap. The CDR3 is 17 residues long. Germline lookup yields CDR1 SNHLY and CDR2 FYNNEI. As DNA, the CDR3 is TGTGCCAGCAGTGCGGGCTCTTATTACCCCTCCTACAATGAGCAGTTCTTC. Amino acids: CASSAGSYYPSYNEQFF.

The rearrangement uses TRBV5-1 and TRBJ1-2, with D maybe TRBD1 (5 bases). This CDR3 comprises 14 residues. The germline CDR1 and CDR2 sequences are SGHRS and YFSETQ. Between the trimmed V and J ends, which lost 4 bases and 8 bases, there was a span of 18 bases. CDR3 protein: CASSPEAGVRGYTF. CDR3 in DNA: TGCGCCAGCAGCCCCGAGGCGGGGGTTCGAGGCTACACCTTC.

The chain joins TRBV7-2 to TRBJ1-4, with 10 bases identical to TRBD1. The CDR3 loop spans 14 amino acids. Germline trimming cut 1 base from V and 8 bases from J; bases unmatched to any gene: 1. Germline CDR1 and CDR2: SGHTA and FQGNSA. Written as DNA, the CDR3 is TGTGCCAGCAGCTTAGAGACAGGGGGCGAAAAACTGTTTTTT. Translation: CASSLETGGEKLFF.

This clone was observed a handful of times. The chain uses TRBV29-1 and TRBJ2-1; 8 positions match TRBD2. Germline CDR1 and CDR2: SQVTM and ANQGSEA. Germline trimming cut 6 bases from V and 9 bases from J; bases unmatched to any gene: 10. CDR3 size: 13 residues. The chain's CDR3 is CSVRGGPRIEQFF. DNA for the CDR3: TGCAGCGTCCGGGGGGGCCCAAGGATTGAGCAGTTCTTC.

The V call is TRBV6-4, the J call TRBJ2-2, with TRBD2 as a possible D gene (8 bases). The CDR3 is 16 residues long. Per the germline V gene, CDR1 is MRHNA and CDR2 is SNTAGT. Trimming pared 6 bases from V and 9 bases from J, leaving 23 bases between. The CDR3 coding sequence is TGTGCCAGCAGGGACGTAGCGGGACAGAGTCTATGGGAGCTGTTTTTT. It is translated as CASRDVAGQSLWELFF.

V gene TRBV4-3 combines with J gene TRBJ1-4; 10 bases fit TRBD1. Germline V CDR1 and CDR2: LGHNA, YSLEER. V shed 4 bases and J 8 bases; nucleotides not matched to a gene: 4. This CDR3 is 14 amino acids long. CDR3 bases: TGCGCCAGCAGCCGAGGGACAGGGGACGAAAAACTGTTTTTT. This codes for CASSRGTGDEKLFF.

V gene TRBV6-1 combines with J gene TRBJ1-6, with 11 bases matching TRBD1. J was trimmed by 6 bases and V by 0 bases; bases with no gene match: 4. CDR1 MNHNS and CDR2 SASEGT come from the germline V gene. The CDR3 covers 17 residues. In nucleotides, the CDR3 is TGTGCCAGCAGTGAAGCAGGGACAGGGGGAAGTAATTCACCCCTCCACTTT. Its protein product is CASSEAGTGGSNSPLHF.

The chain links TRBV11-3 to TRBJ1-3; the match to TRBD1 covers 12 bases. The CDR3 spans 19 residues. The V gene's germline CDR1 is SGHNT and CDR2 YENEEA. The trim removed 2 bases at V and 4 bases at J, leaving 12 bases unmatched. The DNA for the CDR3 is TGTGCCAGCAGCTTATGGGACAGGGGGCCTAGGTTACCCGGAAACACCATATATTTT. As protein: CASSLWDRGPRLPGNTIYF.

This clone was recorded once. The V gene is TRBV30, the J gene TRBJ2-3; maybe TRBD2 (6 bases). The CDR3 has 14 amino acids. V was cut by 2 bases and J by 5 bases, with 14 bases left in between. Per the germline V gene, CDR1 is GTSNPN and CDR2 is SVGIG (reference sequence). The DNA for the CDR3 is TGTGCCTGGAGTCCTGGGGGGACCGGAGATACGCAGTATTTT. Translated, it gives CAWSPGGTGDTQYF.

This clone was detected once. This chain connects TRBV5-4 to TRBJ2-1; 12 nucleotides align to TRBD2. Germline trimming cut 0 bases from V and 7 bases from J; bases unmatched to any gene: 5. The CDR3 has 16 residues. CDR1 SGHNT and CDR2 YYREEE come from the germline V gene (reference sequence). In nucleotides, the CDR3 is TGTGCCAGCAGCTTGGCCCCTAGCGGGGGGGCAAATGAGCAGTTCTTC. Its translation: CASSLAPSGGANEQFF.

This clone showed up just once. The chain employs TRBV6-5 and TRBJ1-6; D is perhaps TRBD1 (6 bases). Trimming removed 6 bases from V and 7 bases from J, with 13 bases in between. CDR3 length: 14 amino acids. The germline CDR1 and CDR2 sequences are MNHEY and SVGAGI. This CDR3 is CASRSTGGNSPLHF. CDR3 coding DNA: TGTGCCAGCAGATCGACAGGCGGGAATTCACCCCTCCACTTT.

This clone appeared a few times. The genes are TRBV19 and TRBJ1-5, with D tentatively TRBD1 (5 bases). Deletions cut 2 bases from V and 2 bases from J, with 10 bases between. CDR3 length: 15 amino acids. Germline CDR1 LNHDA, CDR2 SQIVND (reference sequence). The CDR3 here is CASSITGDGNQPQHF. The CDR3 bases are TGTGCCAGTAGTATAACGGGGGATGGCAATCAGCCCCAGCATTTT.

The chain couples TRBV6-6 to TRBJ1-5; D gene ambiguous. The CDR3 is 15 amino acids. Germline CDR1 is MNHNY and CDR2 is SVGAGI (reference sequence). V gave up 2 bases and J gave up 2 bases, with 10 bases separating them. CDR3 sequence: CASSYTFGGNQPQHF. The DNA for the CDR3 is TGTGCCAGCAGTTACACTTTCGGGGGCAATCAGCCCCAGCATTTT.

The chain uses TRBV20-1 and TRBJ1-2, with D unresolved. Trimming cost V 3 bases and J 6 bases, with 17 bases left between them. Germline V CDR1 and CDR2: DFQATT, SNEGSKA (reference sequence). The CDR3 extends over 14 amino acids. For the CDR3, the DNA is TGCAGTGCTAGTTCCCCCTATGGGTCAGATGGCTACACCTTC. It yields the protein CSASSPYGSDGYTF.

This clone is a singleton in its sample. The V and J genes are TRBV14 and TRBJ1-6; D unresolved. V lost 1 base to trimming and J lost 9 bases, with 16 bases between them. The CDR3 length is 16 residues. Per germline, CDR1 SGHDN and CDR2 FVKESK. The CDR3 coding sequence is TGTGCCAGCAGCCAAGGTAGTCCGACATGGGGTTCACCCCTCCACTTT. It encodes CASSQGSPTWGSPLHF.

The chain carries TRBV19 and TRBJ2-7; D gene unclear. In germline, CDR1 is LNHDA, CDR2 SQIVND (reference sequence). CDR3 length: 14 amino acids. Trimming left V 4 bases short and J 3 bases short, with 13 bases between. CDR3 bases: TGTGCCAGTAGTACACAGACACCGGACTACGAGCAGTACTTC. Translation: CASSTQTPDYEQYF.